The TCR beta chain described here comes from a study of cytomegalovirus exposure and HLA in healthy donors. Findings and limits, study-wide: Overall, around 160 TCR beta chains were annotated as cytomegalovirus-associated. Data from an earlier analysis indicated that most TCR beta V segments were productive either about 87% or about 30% of the time. The classifier reportedly diagnosed cytomegalovirus status with high sensitivity and specificity.

V lost 11 bases, J lost 0 bases, and 13 bases lay in between. The CDR3 loop spans 13 amino acids. Looked up from germline, CDR1 is MDHEN and CDR2 is SYDVKM. Vbeta (60) and Jbeta (13) primers were used in the PCR. Measured with immunoSEQ multiplex PCR; TCRdb has only the in-frame clones, and not every one. The sample yields under 200,000 clones, 82% seen once. Notes on this clone: The target antigen is unknown.

The sample consisted of PBMCs. V usage is TRBV28 and J usage is TRBJ1-1; D is possibly TRBD1 (5 bases). The receptor was isolated from a girl aged 5 to 17 in good health and CMV-seropositive. DNA for the CDR3: TGTGCCGGTTCGGCAGGGTTGAACACTGAAGCTTTCTTT. Translating gives CAGSAGLNTEAFF.